The TCR beta chain described here comes from a study of graft-versus-host responses after intestinal transplantation. As regards this clone: Antigen: not known.

The protocol was immunoSEQ multiplex PCR, while the TCRdb copy is restricted to in-frame clones and leaves out a portion. The sample yields fewer than 120,000 clones, about 93% seen once. This TCR came from a human donor who received an intestinal transplant. The sample here was unstimulated CD8+ T cells sorted from spleen or lymph node cells, taken before intestinal transplant.

The CDR3 spells CASSWGRIYEQYF. CDR3 coding DNA: TGTGCCTCCTCGTGGGGCAGGATCTACGAGCAGTACTTC. The chain couples TRBV6-5 to TRBJ2-7; D perhaps matches TRBD1 (5 bases). The V and J ends lost 11 bases and 3 bases respectively, with 17 bases between them. The CDR3 totals 13 residues. Germline CDR1 MNHEY, CDR2 SVGAGI.